The 27 T cell receptor beta chains listed next were all sequenced from one sample in a study of PD-1 blockade in classical Hodgkin lymphoma (dated by TCRdb to 2020 to 2022). The library was produced with the immunoSEQ multiplex PCR assay. TCRdb mirrors the immuneACCESS table, restricted to in-frame sequences. Some clones are absent from its copies; in checked studies, under half trace to an unresolved V gene, and the reason for the others is unknown. The sample data list some 2,500 clones, and around 85% of these were observed just once. About 1.4% of the sample lies in the top ten. Reading the label with the study, this specimen's time point is: cycle 1 day 1 (C1D1), immediately before nivolumab initiation. All trial patients had relapsed after autologous stem cell transplantation, with cohorts A, B and C differing in prior brentuximab vedotin exposure. Magnetic negative selection with a Miltenyi CD4+ T cell isolation kit was used to purify CD4+ T cells from thawed PBMCs.

The source was CD4+ T cells from blood, collected at baseline. Receptor source: a human donor with classical Hodgkin lymphoma.

This rearrangement joins TRBV19 to TRBJ1-5; D is unclear. Germline V gene sequence: CDR1 LNHDA, CDR2 SQIVND (reference sequence). CDR3 length: 13 amino acids. Between the trimmed V and J ends, which lost 7 bases and 6 bases, there was a span of 13 bases. The DNA of the CDR3 is TGTGCCAGTACCCCCGCCAGTAGTCAGCCCCAGCATTTT. Translating it yields CASTPASSQPQHF.

J is TRBJ1-2 and V is TRBV28; 11 bases fit TRBD1. This CDR3 has 15 amino acids. CDR1 MDHEN and CDR2 SYDVKM come from the germline V gene. Trimming removed 5 bases from V and 8 bases from J; junction bases left unmatched: 10. The DNA for the CDR3 is TGTGCCAGCAGTGGCCGGACAGGGGGCGCGGGAGGCTACACCTTC. This encodes CASSGRTGGAGGYTF.

This rearrangement joins TRBV5-1 to TRBJ1-1, with 7 bases identical to TRBD1. There are 15 residues in the CDR3. The germline gives CDR1 SGHRS, CDR2 YFSETQ. V gave up 4 bases and J gave up 6 bases; unmatched junction bases: 12. CDR3 bases: TGCGCCAGCAGCCCTTTAGGGCGACAGGGCCCTGAAGCTTTCTTT. Encoded protein: CASSPLGRQGPEAFF.

The chain is built from TRBV2 and TRBJ1-5; tentative D call: TRBD1 (6 bases). The CDR3 covers 14 residues. V was trimmed by 6 bases and J by 2 bases, leaving 11 bases between them. From germline, CDR1 is SNHLY and CDR2 FYNNEI. The chain's CDR3 is CASSPDSGNQPQHF. In nucleotides, the CDR3 is TGTGCCAGCAGCCCGGACAGTGGCAATCAGCCCCAGCATTTT.

V and J are TRBV6-1 and TRBJ1-2; possible D gene TRBD1, 5 bases. This CDR3 has 15 amino acids. V lost 6 bases and J lost 4, with 18 bases in between. The germline gives CDR1 MNHNS, CDR2 SASEGT. CDR3 amino acids: CASREGLGNSYGYTF. CDR3 in DNA: TGTGCCAGCAGGGAGGGACTCGGCAACTCCTATGGCTACACCTTC.

This sequence joins TRBV11-2 and TRBJ1-3, with D unresolved. Germline assignment: CDR1 SGHAT and CDR2 FQNNGV. Trimming removed 1 base from V and 0 bases from J, with 7 bases in between. The CDR3 is 15 amino acids. The CDR3, as DNA: TGTGCCAGCAGCTTAGGCGGAAACTCTGGAAACACCATATATTTT. The encoded protein is CASSLGGNSGNTIYF.

This clone was recorded once. The genes are TRBV30 and TRBJ2-7, with 7 bases that match TRBD2. The CDR3 totals 16 residues. V was clipped by 2 bases and J by 2 bases; unmatched bases: 12. Germline CDR1 reads GTSNPN; CDR2 reads SVGIG (reference sequence). CDR3 region: CAWSFRFGGGTYEQYF. DNA of the CDR3: TGTGCCTGGAGTTTTCGGTTTGGGGGGGGTACCTACGAGCAGTACTTC.

The rearrangement links TRBV13 to TRBJ2-3, with D tentatively TRBD2 (6 bases). CDR1 is PRHDT and CDR2 is FYEKMQ in the germline V gene (reference sequence). The CDR3 contains 17 residues. Deletions cut 0 bases from V and 8 bases from J, with 21 bases between. In DNA form, the CDR3 reads TGTGCCAGCAGCTTAGGCGGGAATAGCGGCCGAAAGAGTACGCAGTATTTT. Its translation is CASSLGGNSGRKSTQYF. The variable domain in full, completed from reference TRBV13 and TRBJ2-3, reads AAGVIQSPRHLIKEKRETATLKCYPIPRHDTVYWYQQGPGQDPQFLISFYEKMQSDKGSIPDRFSAQQFSDYHSELNMSSLELGDSALYFCASSLGGNSGRKSTQYFGPGTRLTVL.

This clone was detected once. The V call is TRBV11-2, the J call TRBJ1-2; 7 bases align to TRBD1. Per the germline V gene, CDR1 is SGHAT and CDR2 is FQNNGV. V lost 2 bases to trimming and J lost 0 bases; unmatched junction nucleotides: 9. There are 17 residues in the CDR3. The CDR3 DNA sequence: TGTGCCAGCAGCTTACCCACAGGGGCCAGGGCTAACTATGGCTACACCTTC. The encoded protein is CASSLPTGARANYGYTF.

The chain uses TRBV28 and TRBJ2-7, with 8 positions matching TRBD1. Germline V gene data show CDR1 as MDHEN and CDR2 as SYDVKM. The CDR3 sequence is 14 residues long. Losses at the gene ends were 4 bases for V and 2 bases for J; bases not matched to a gene: 4. For the CDR3, the DNA is TGTGCCAGCAGTTACCCGGGACAGGCCTACGAGCAGTACTTC. Protein product: CASSYPGQAYEQYF.

The CDR3 sequence: CASSQEFTSGPQETQYF. CDR3 bases: TGTGCCAGCAGCCAAGAGTTCACTAGCGGGCCCCAAGAGACCCAGTACTTC. The chain recombines TRBV4-2 with TRBJ2-5; 9 nucleotides agree with TRBD2. V gave up 0 bases and J gave up 1 base; unmatched junction bases: 6. The CDR3 has 17 residues. Germline values: CDR1 LGHNA, CDR2 YNFKEQ.

V gene TRBV6-5 combines with J gene TRBJ1-2; TRBD1 might be the D (5 bases). V lost 8 bases and J 2 bases, leaving 18 bases between the germline ends. The CDR3 extends over 15 amino acids. CDR1 and CDR2 (germline): MNHEY, SVGAGI. CDR3 protein: CASSSEGAGNYGYTF. DNA of the CDR3: TGTGCCAGCTCATCAGAAGGTGCAGGGAACTATGGCTACACCTTC.

The J gene is TRBJ2-5, the V gene TRBV28; D uncertain. The ends were cut back, 3 bases at V and 7 bases at J, with 6 bases in the middle. CDR3 size: 11 residues. Germline V lookup: CDR1 MDHEN, CDR2 SYDVKM. This chain's CDR3 is CASSLAGTQYF. The CDR3 nucleotides are TGTGCCAGCAGTTTGGCCGGGACCCAGTACTTC.

The chain links TRBV5-6 to TRBJ1-2; a possible D gene is TRBD1 (5 bases). The germline V gene has CDR1 SGHDT and CDR2 YYEEEE. V dropped 4 bases and J dropped 7 bases, with 14 bases sitting between them. This CDR3 is built from 13 residues. CDR3 protein: CASSARRDAGYTF. The CDR3 DNA reads TGTGCCAGCAGCGCCCGGAGGGACGCTGGCTACACCTTC. Combining the CDR3 with reference TRBV5-6 and TRBJ1-2 gives the whole variable domain DAGVTQSPTHLIKTRGQQVTLRCSPKSGHDTVSWYQQALGQGPQFIFQYYEEEERQRGNFPDRFSGHQFPNYSSELNVNALLLGDSALYLCASSARRDAGYTFGSGTRLTVV.

This rearrangement joins TRBV7-9 to TRBJ1-1; D ambiguous. The CDR3 loop spans 13 amino acids. Germline V lookup: CDR1 SEHNR, CDR2 FQNEAQ (reference sequence). Trimming left V 6 bases short and J 0 bases short, with 8 bases between. CDR3 residues: CASSPSMNTEAFF. The CDR3 nucleotides read TGTGCCAGCAGTCCATCGATGAACACTGAAGCTTTCTTT. The full variable domain, completed using reference TRBV7-9 and TRBJ1-1, is DTGVSQNPRHKITKRGQNVTFRCDPISEHNRLYWYRQTLGQGPEFLTYFQNEAQLEKSRLLSDRFSAERPKGSFSTLEIQRTEQGDSAMYLCASSPSMNTEAFFGQGTRLTVV.

The V call is TRBV11-3, the J call TRBJ1-3, with D possibly matching TRBD1 (5 bases). The CDR3 covers 16 residues. Germline-derived CDR1 and CDR2 are SGHNT and YENEEA. V was pared by 1 base and J by 1 base, with 11 bases between. The CDR3 bases are TGTGCCAGCAGCTTAGGGGGACGGATATCTGGAAACACCATATATTTT. As protein: CASSLGGRISGNTIYF. Looking up the rest from reference TRBV11-3 and TRBJ1-3 gives the full variable domain: EAGVVQSPRYKIIEKKQPVAFWCNPISGHNTLYWYLQNLGQGPELLIRYENEEAVDDSQLPKDRFSAERLKGVDSTLKIQPAELGDSAVYLCASSLGGRISGNTIYFGEGSWLTVV.

V gene TRBV7-9 combines with J gene TRBJ1-1; D gene uncertain. The V gene lost 4 bases and the J gene lost 5 bases, with 11 bases spanning the gap. CDR1 is SEHNR, CDR2 FQNEAQ, per germline (reference sequence). CDR3 length: 13 residues. The DNA for the CDR3 is TGTGCCAGCAGCTCCAGCGGCGCAACTGAAGCTTTCTTT. This codes for CASSSSGATEAFF.

The V gene is TRBV2, the J gene TRBJ1-2; D gene uncertain. CDR3 size: 14 residues. Trimming stripped 3 bases from V and 0 bases from J, with 8 bases between. Germline V gene sequence: CDR1 SNHLY, CDR2 FYNNEI. The CDR3 nucleotides read TGTGCCAGCAGTGAGGCCAGCCCTAACTATGGCTACACCTTC. Encoded protein: CASSEASPNYGYTF.

V is TRBV5-1 and J is TRBJ2-7; a possible D gene is TRBD1 (6 bases). CDR1 and CDR2 (germline): SGHRS, YFSETQ. The CDR3 extends over 13 amino acids. Trimming took 1 base from V and 1 from J, leaving 6 bases between them. The CDR3 coding sequence is TGCGCCAGCAGCTTGACAGGGTCCTACGAGCAGTACTTC. Translating gives CASSLTGSYEQYF.

The chain links TRBV27 to TRBJ2-7; TRBD1 aligns across 8 bases. Unmatched junction bases numbered 10, after V lost 1 base and J lost 2 bases. The germline V gene has CDR1 MNHEY and CDR2 SMNVEV (reference sequence). The CDR3 consists of 17 residues. Here the CDR3 reads CASSLYNLTGEPYEQYF. In DNA, the CDR3 is TGTGCCAGCAGTTTATATAATCTGACAGGGGAGCCCTACGAGCAGTACTTC.

This rearrangement joins TRBV2 to TRBJ2-1, with D maybe TRBD2 (5 bases). Germline V gives CDR1 SNHLY, CDR2 FYNNEI. V was pared by 5 bases and J by 8 bases, with 13 bases between. CDR3 length: 13 amino acids. In DNA form, the CDR3 reads TGTGCCAGCAGTAATACTAGGTCCCATGAGCAGTTCTTC. Protein: CASSNTRSHEQFF. Looking up the rest from reference TRBV2 and TRBJ2-1 gives the full variable domain: EPEVTQTPSHQVTQMGQEVILRCVPISNHLYFYWYRQILGQKVEFLVSFYNNEISEKSEIFDDQFSVERPDGSNFTLKIRSTKLEDSAMYFCASSNTRSHEQFFGPGTRLTVL.

The chain has TRBV5-1 and TRBJ1-2; D unclear. V shed 0 bases and J shed 4 bases, with 13 bases lying between them. There are 15 residues in the CDR3. The germline gives CDR1 SGHRS, CDR2 YFSETQ. CDR3 region: CASSLGPETLYGYTF. For the CDR3, the DNA is TGCGCCAGCAGCTTGGGACCAGAGACTCTCTATGGCTACACCTTC.

The chain links TRBV4-1 to TRBJ2-3; 10 bases map to TRBD2. Trimming took 1 base from V and 1 from J; bases not matched to a gene: 5. This CDR3 has 17 amino acids. Germline CDR1 and CDR2: MGHRA and YSYEKL. CDR3 region: CASSQGGAGGGTDTQYF. CDR3 DNA sequence: TGCGCCAGCAGCCAAGGAGGAGCGGGGGGGGGCACAGATACGCAGTATTTT.

The chain has TRBV29-1 and TRBJ2-1; a possible D gene is TRBD2 (5 bases). With 2 bases removed from V and 4 bases from J, the gap between germline ends came to 15 bases. This CDR3 spans 15 amino acids. In germline, CDR1 is SQVTM, CDR2 ANQGSEA. CDR3 region: CSVELKRSPYNEQFF. In nucleotides, the CDR3 is TGCAGCGTTGAATTGAAGCGGAGCCCGTACAATGAGCAGTTCTTC.

The chain recombines TRBV7-9 with TRBJ2-2; D unresolved. The germline CDR1 and CDR2 sequences are SEHNR and FQNEAQ (reference sequence). The CDR3 length is 14 residues. With 0 bases removed from V and 5 bases from J, the gap between germline ends came to 7 bases. The CDR3 nucleotides are TGTGCCAGCAGCTTAGCCCGAGGTACCGGGGAGCTGTTTTTT. Translated, it gives CASSLARGTGELFF.

CDR3 region: CASSFTPGGSGNTIYF. CDR3 nucleotide sequence: TGTGCCAGCAGTTTCACTCCGGGGGGCTCTGGAAACACCATATATTTT. The chain recombines TRBV6-5 with TRBJ1-3; a weak D match, TRBD1 (5 bases). V was pared by 4 bases and J by 0 bases, with 13 bases between. The CDR3 runs 16 residues. CDR1 MNHEY and CDR2 SVGAGI come from the germline V gene.

V usage is TRBV7-2 and J usage is TRBJ1-2, with 8 bases aligning to TRBD1. This CDR3 contains 12 residues. V gave up 5 bases and J gave up 12 bases; unmatched junction bases: 8. Per the germline V gene, CDR1 is SGHTA and CDR2 is FQGNSA. The DNA for the CDR3 is TGTGCCAGCAGCCTAGGGGACAGGCCACACACCTTC. Its protein product is CASSLGDRPHTF.